A single T cell receptor beta chain is shown here with its context. Its antigen is as yet unknown. This sample is part of a study of OX40 agonist ivuxolimab in advanced cancers. Study-wide background: Patients took ivuxolimab, an agonistic anti-OX40 (CD134) antibody. General study results and limits: Both blood CD4+ and CD8+ T cells showed clonal growth by week 6 at 0.1 to 3.0 mg/kg.

There are 13 residues in the CDR3. V dropped 5 bases and J dropped 11; count of bases not matched to a gene: 6. Germline V gene sequence: CDR1 MDHEN, CDR2 SYDVKM. Measured with immunoSEQ multiplex PCR; TCRdb has only the in-frame clones, and not every one. Of 100,000 to 150,000 clones listed, approximately 90% are singletons. V is TRBV28 and J is TRBJ2-4; 10 bases fit TRBD1. The specimen was CD4+ or CD8+ T cells sorted from blood, collected in a trial of the OX40 agonist ivuxolimab. The sequence was obtained from an adult with an advanced solid tumor such as melanoma, head and neck, liver or kidney cancer. CDR3 sequence (DNA): TGTGCCAGCAGTCTAGGACAGGGGGACTTTCAGTACTTC. Its translation: CASSLGQGDFQYF.